Presented here are 27 T cell receptor beta chains from one specimen sequenced in a study of sequential checkpoint blockade in melanoma. Measured with immunoSEQ multiplex PCR; TCRdb has only the in-frame clones, and not every one. This table holds under 40,000 clones, about 88% found once. The treatment: randomized to nivolumab then ipilimumab (arm A) or the reverse (arm B). The starting material was CD8+ T cells sorted from blood (inferred from file names), obtained from a patient given nivolumab and ipilimumab in sequence. All receptors come from a human donor with melanoma.

The chain is built from TRBV29-1 and TRBJ1-1, with TRBD1 identical over 10 bases. CDR1 is SQVTM, CDR2 ANQGSEA, per germline. The CDR3 is made up of 11 amino acids. J was trimmed by 11 bases and V by 3 bases; bases with no gene match: 3. As DNA, the CDR3 is TGCAGCGTTGACAGACAGGGGGCCGCTTTCTTT. It translates to CSVDRQGAAFF. The entire variable domain, with the rest obtained from reference TRBV29-1 and TRBJ1-1, is as follows: SAVISQKPSRDICQRGTSLTIQCQVDSQVTMMFWYRQQPGQSLTLIATANQGSEATYESGFVIDKFPISRPNLTFSTLTVSNMSPEDSSIYLCSVDRQGAAFFGQGTRLTVV.

A note on this clone: The same CDR3 arises from other DNA sequences in this sample as well. The chain couples TRBV2 to TRBJ2-2, with 8 bases matching TRBD1. The CDR3 contains 17 residues. CDR1 is SNHLY, CDR2 FYNNEI, per germline. The V gene end was trimmed by 3 bases and the J gene end by 5 bases; junction bases not matched to a gene: 11. CDR3 sequence (DNA): TGTGCCAGCAGTGAGTCACTCGGGACAGGATGGACCGGGGAGCTGTTTTTT. It translates to CASSESLGTGWTGELFF.

J is TRBJ1-2 and V is TRBV4-3; no reliable D call. This CDR3 region has 16 residues. V lost 3 bases, J lost 4 bases, and 18 bases lay in between. Germline loops: CDR1 LGHNA, CDR2 YSLEER. The CDR3 loop reads CASSHELRTNIYGYTF. In nucleotides, the CDR3 is TGCGCCAGCAGCCATGAGTTGAGAACCAATATCTATGGCTACACCTTC.

The rearrangement uses TRBV28 and TRBJ1-5; TRBD1 is a possible D gene (6 bases). The CDR3 is made up of 15 amino acids. The germline gives CDR1 MDHEN, CDR2 SYDVKM. Trimming left V 5 bases short and J 4 bases short, with 15 bases between. The CDR3 nucleotides are TGTGCCAGCAGTCCGGACAGCCGGGGTAATCAGCCCCAGCATTTT. The encoded protein is CASSPDSRGNQPQHF. Full variable domain (rest looked up from reference TRBV28 and TRBJ1-5): DVKVTQSSRYLVKRTGEKVFLECVQDMDHENMFWYRQDPGLGLRLIYFSYDVKMKEKGDIPEGYSVSREKKERFSLILESASTNQTSMYLCASSPDSRGNQPQHFGDGTRLSIL.

The chain links TRBV29-1 to TRBJ1-1; TRBD1 aligns across 10 bases. This CDR3 has 13 residues. Unmatched junction bases numbered 12, after V lost 6 bases and J lost 11 bases. Germline V gene data show CDR1 as SQVTM and CDR2 as ANQGSEA. The CDR3 is CSVTPGTGDGAFF. The CDR3, as DNA: TGCAGCGTGACCCCCGGGACAGGGGATGGGGCTTTCTTT. Based on the CDR3 plus reference TRBV29-1 and TRBJ1-1, the full variable domain is SAVISQKPSRDICQRGTSLTIQCQVDSQVTMMFWYRQQPGQSLTLIATANQGSEATYESGFVIDKFPISRPNLTFSTLTVSNMSPEDSSIYLCSVTPGTGDGAFFGQGTRLTVV.

This clone has only a few counts. This chain connects TRBV6-6 to TRBJ1-2; no clear D gene. Germline values: CDR1 MNHNY, CDR2 SVGAGI (reference sequence). The ends were cut back, 7 bases at V and 2 bases at J, with 8 bases in the middle. The CDR3 has 12 residues. CDR3 DNA: TGTGCCAGCAAACGGGAGAACTATGGCTACACCTTC. Translation gives CASKRENYGYTF.

V is TRBV27 and J is TRBJ1-6, with TRBD1 matching 10 bases. Germline V CDR1 and CDR2: MNHEY, SMNVEV (reference sequence). The CDR3 sequence is 15 residues long. The V and J ends lost 2 bases and 8 bases, in that order; junction bases with no gene match: 3. The CDR3 nucleotides are TGTGCCAGCAGTTTAGTGACAGGGGGCGATTCACCCCTCCACTTT. Protein sequence: CASSLVTGGDSPLHF.

The chain couples TRBV18 to TRBJ2-3, with 10 bases fitting TRBD2. Germline trimming cut 3 bases from V and 2 bases from J; bases unmatched to any gene: 11. The CDR3 spans 18 residues. From germline, CDR1 is KGHSH and CDR2 LQKENI. CDR3 sequence reads: CASSPLAGAHPSTDTQYF. CDR3 nucleotide sequence: TGTGCCAGCTCACCCCTAGCGGGAGCGCACCCTTCCACAGATACGCAGTATTTT. The full variable domain, in which reference TRBV18 and TRBJ2-3 provide the parts outside the CDR3, is NAGVMQNPRHLVRRRGQEARLRCSPMKGHSHVYWYRQLPEEGLKFMVYLQKENIIDESGMPKERFSAEFPKEGPSILRIQQVVRGDSAAYFCASSPLAGAHPSTDTQYFGPGTRLTVL.

Notes on this clone: Other DNA sequences of this sample code for an identical CDR3. V usage is TRBV28 and J usage is TRBJ2-7; TRBD2 agrees at 7 bases. CDR1 and CDR2 from the germline V gene are MDHEN and SYDVKM. J lost 0 bases, V lost 3 bases, and 2 bases had no gene match. The CDR3 runs 14 residues. The CDR3 sequence is CASSFGRSSYEQYV. CDR3 nucleotides: TGTGCCAGCAGTTTCGGGAGGAGCTCCTACGAGCAGTACGTC.

This chain joins TRBV29-1 and TRBJ2-5; 10 positions match TRBD1. Looked up from germline, CDR1 is SQVTM and CDR2 is ANQGSEA. The CDR3 is made up of 17 amino acids. Germline trimming cut 8 bases from V and 5 bases from J; bases unmatched to any gene: 20. The CDR3 nucleotides are TGCAGCCTTCAAGCAGTTGGGGACAGGGGACCCCGGGAGACCCAGTACTTC. Its translation: CSLQAVGDRGPRETQYF. Drawing the rest from reference TRBV29-1 and TRBJ2-5, the complete variable domain is SAVISQKPSRDICQRGTSLTIQCQVDSQVTMMFWYRQQPGQSLTLIATANQGSEATYESGFVIDKFPISRPNLTFSTLTVSNMSPEDSSIYLCSLQAVGDRGPRETQYFGPGTRLLVL.

The chain couples TRBV5-5 to TRBJ1-1, with 7 bases matching TRBD1. This CDR3 has 14 residues. Trimming at V came to 6 bases and at J to 0 bases, leaving 5 bases not matched to a gene. Germline-derived CDR1 and CDR2 are SGHKS and YYEKEE (reference sequence). In DNA, the CDR3 is TGTGCCAGCATCCTGGGACAGTTGAACACTGAAGCTTTCTTT. Translated, it gives CASILGQLNTEAFF.

This chain joins TRBV9 and TRBJ1-4; 8 bases are shared with TRBD1. Germline loops: CDR1 SGDLS, CDR2 YYNGEE. V lost 4 bases and J lost 1; bases outside the gene matches: 3. The CDR3 is 15 residues long. CDR3 residues: CASSPGTGTNEKLFF. In DNA form, the CDR3 reads TGTGCCAGCAGCCCGGGGACAGGAACTAATGAAAAACTGTTTTTT. Complete variable domain (other parts from reference TRBV9 and TRBJ1-4): DSGVTQTPKHLITATGQRVTLRCSPRSGDLSVYWYQQSLDQGLQFLIQYYNGEERAKGNILERFSAQQFPDLHSELNLSSLELGDSALYFCASSPGTGTNEKLFFGSGTQLSVL.

The chain joins TRBV10-2 to TRBJ2-6; TRBD1 is a possible D gene (6 bases). The CDR3 length is 16 residues. Trimming left V 7 bases short and J 1 base short, with 14 bases between. Germline CDR1 and CDR2: WSHSY and SAAADI. CDR3 DNA sequence: TGCGCCAGCAATCCGGGACAAGCATCTGGGGCCAACGTCCTGACTTTC. Residues: CASNPGQASGANVLTF.

The chain links TRBV10-2 to TRBJ2-7, with TRBD1 identical over 10 bases. This CDR3 region has 14 residues. CDR1 and CDR2 from the germline V gene are WSHSY and SAAADI. Germline trimming cut 2 bases from V and 2 bases from J; bases unmatched to any gene: 0. CDR3 protein: CASSEGQGAYEQYF. The CDR3 DNA reads as TGCGCCAGCAGTGAGGGACAGGGGGCCTACGAGCAGTACTTC.

The chain carries TRBV7-8 and TRBJ2-1, with 7 bases matching TRBD1. The trim removed 4 bases at V and 2 bases at J, leaving 5 bases unmatched. CDR1 SGHVS and CDR2 FQNEAQ come from the germline V gene. This CDR3 region has 15 residues. DNA of the CDR3: TGTGCCAGCAGCTGGGCAGGGGGACCCTACAATGAGCAGTTCTTC. Translation: CASSWAGGPYNEQFF.

The CDR3 sequence: CASSLGPVSPADTQYF. In DNA form, the CDR3 reads TGTGCCAGCAGTTTAGGTCCGGTCTCACCCGCGGATACGCAGTATTTT. V and J are TRBV28 and TRBJ2-3; D call uncertain. Per the germline V gene, CDR1 is MDHEN and CDR2 is SYDVKM. V shed 2 bases and J shed 6 bases, with 18 bases lying between them. The CDR3 extends over 16 amino acids.

The chain's CDR3 is CASKAGTGDEKLFF. The CDR3 DNA sequence: TGTGCCAGCAAGGCCGGGACAGGGGATGAAAAACTGTTTTTT. The rearrangement uses TRBV6-6 and TRBJ1-4; 10 bases align to TRBD1. This CDR3 is 14 amino acids long. J lost 6 bases, V lost 7 bases, and 5 bases had no gene match. CDR1 MNHNY and CDR2 SVGAGI come from the germline V gene (reference sequence).

The chain links TRBV28 to TRBJ1-5; a weak D match, TRBD1 (5 bases). Per the germline V gene, CDR1 is MDHEN and CDR2 is SYDVKM. This CDR3 is 18 amino acids long. V was pared by 2 bases and J by 1 base, with 18 bases between. The CDR3 region is CASSLVGRGVPSNQPQHF. The CDR3 DNA reads TGTGCCAGCAGTTTAGTTGGCCGGGGGGTTCCCAGCAATCAGCCCCAGCATTTT.

The chain has TRBV6-5 and TRBJ2-5; tentatively, D is TRBD2 (6 bases). Germline values: CDR1 MNHEY, CDR2 SVGAGI. V dropped 4 bases and J dropped 5 bases, with 14 bases sitting between them. The CDR3 loop spans 14 amino acids. The CDR3 bases are TGTGCCAGCAGTTCTATCCGGGACTGGGAGACCCAGTACTTC. It is translated as CASSSIRDWETQYF.

The rearrangement uses TRBV11-3 and TRBJ2-3; no clear D. This CDR3 region has 12 residues. In germline, CDR1 is SGHNT, CDR2 YENEEA. With 5 bases removed from V and 5 bases from J, the gap between germline ends came to 8 bases. The CDR3 nucleotides are TGTGCCAGCAGCCTACTCGGAGATACGCAGTATTTT. This encodes CASSLLGDTQYF.

The V gene is TRBV6-1, the J gene TRBJ2-7; 11 nucleotides align to TRBD2. This CDR3 contains 13 residues. The V gene end was trimmed by 6 bases and the J gene end by 6 bases; junction bases not matched to a gene: 4. Germline V lookup: CDR1 MNHNS, CDR2 SASEGT. The CDR3 DNA follows: TGTGCCAGCAGCATAGCGGGAGGGGGCGAGCAGTACGTC. Its protein is CASSIAGGGEQYV.

The genes are TRBV29-1 and TRBJ1-1, with a possible D match to TRBD1 (6 bases). V was trimmed by 7 bases and J by 10 bases, leaving 19 bases between them. The CDR3 spans 12 residues. Germline V gene data show CDR1 as SQVTM and CDR2 as ANQGSEA. CDR3 region: CSAYTEGVGAFF. In nucleotides, the CDR3 is TGCAGCGCCTATACAGAGGGGGTAGGAGCTTTCTTT.

The chain links TRBV4-3 to TRBJ1-1; possible D gene TRBD1, 6 bases. The length of the CDR3 is 15 residues. The V gene lost 1 base and the J gene lost 5 bases, with 14 bases spanning the gap. Germline CDR1 and CDR2: LGHNA and YSLEER. The CDR3 region is CASSQGVGAGTEAFF. The CDR3 region has the DNA TGCGCCAGCAGCCAAGGAGTGGGGGCAGGTACTGAAGCTTTCTTT.

The chain combines TRBV7-6 with TRBJ2-7; TRBD1 matches 10 bases. Germline assignment: CDR1 SGHVS and CDR2 FNYEAQ. The length of the CDR3 is 15 residues. The V gene end was trimmed by 5 bases and the J gene end by 5 bases; junction bases not matched to a gene: 9. The CDR3 sequence: CASSLTPGQGNEQYF. The DNA of the CDR3 is TGTGCCAGCAGCCTAACACCGGGACAGGGGAACGAGCAGTACTTC.

The gene calls are TRBV27 and TRBJ2-5, with a possible D match to TRBD1 (6 bases). Germline assignment: CDR1 MNHEY and CDR2 SMNVEV (reference sequence). V was trimmed by 7 bases and J by 1 base, leaving 19 bases between them. This CDR3 spans 16 amino acids. The CDR3 DNA follows: TGTGCCAGCAACCAAAGGTCGGACAGAGCCCAAGAGACCCAGTACTTC. Encoded protein: CASNQRSDRAQETQYF.

With respect to this clone: The junction shows a germline mismatch at one end, possibly a read error. The chain couples TRBV7-7 to TRBJ2-3; 11 bases are a match to TRBD2. CDR1 is SSHAT and CDR2 is FNYEAQ in the germline V gene (reference sequence). The CDR3 totals 16 residues. CDR3 in DNA: TGTGCTAGCAGCCCAACTAGCGGGGGAAGCACAGATACGCAGTATTTT. Its protein is CASSPTSGGSTDTQYF.

The rearrangement uses TRBV5-8 and TRBJ2-3; 7 bases agree with TRBD1. Germline values: CDR1 SGHTS, CDR2 YDEGEE. V lost 1 base, J lost 0 bases, and 2 bases stayed unmatched. The CDR3 spans 15 residues. This CDR3 is CASSLRDSSTDTQYF. DNA for the CDR3: TGTGCCAGCAGCTTGAGGGACAGCAGCACAGATACGCAGTATTTT. The full variable domain, its missing parts supplied by reference TRBV5-8 and TRBJ2-3, is EAGVTQSPTHLIKTRGQQATLRCSPISGHTSVYWYQQALGLGLQFLLWYDEGEERNRGNFPPRFSGRQFPNYSSELNVNALELEDSALYLCASSLRDSSTDTQYFGPGTRLTVL.